Here is one T cell receptor (beta chain) with its context. Trimming removed 0 bases from V and 7 bases from J; junction bases left unmatched: 5. The CDR3 has 15 residues. Germline V gene sequence: CDR1 SGHRS, CDR2 YFSETQ. Residents of about two dozen US areas, aged about 18 to 95 years, made up the participants. Participants had their cohort set by participant-reported clinical history. The entry originates in a study of blood T cell repertoires in COVID-19. Under the authors' procedure: Scientists estimated how many nucleated cells there were by amplifying reference gene primers. The protocol was immunoSEQ multiplex PCR, while the TCRdb copy is restricted to in-frame clones and leaves out a portion. That table furnishes V, J and clone size, whereas the DNA furnished D and trimming. This sample has 250,000 or so clones; about 87% occur once, and the top ten carry approximately 0.9%.

Material for sequencing was PBMCs or T cells enriched from blood (not recorded which). The receptor's source is a man between 50 and 59 years old who had been exposed to COVID-19. The V gene is TRBV5-1, the J gene TRBJ2-3, with 10 bases that match TRBD2. CDR3 bases: TGCGCCAGCAGCTTGGAGGCTAGCGGGGGTAATACGCAGTATTTT. Amino acids: CASSLEASGGNTQYF.